This passage covers 21 T cell receptor beta chains from one sample sequenced in a study of shared clonotypes between healthy human individuals. Sequencing used immunoSEQ multiplex PCR; TCRdb keeps in-frame clones, though not all of them. The table has 730,000 or so clones, more than 70% seen once. Sequencing was done on a sample of memory CD4+ T cells sorted from blood. Subset in this sample: CD45RA-negative fraction. The receptors shown here come from a woman aged 30 to 39 in good health.

The rearrangement joins TRBV2 to TRBJ1-4, with D perhaps TRBD1 (6 bases). Germline CDR1 SNHLY, CDR2 FYNNEI. Trimming removed 10 bases from V and 0 bases from J, with 18 bases in between. There are 16 residues in the CDR3. The CDR3 here is CATIQIGTTTNEKLFF. The CDR3 region has the DNA TGTGCCACCATCCAGATAGGGACAACAACTAATGAAAAACTGTTTTTT.

The V gene is TRBV30, the J gene TRBJ2-1; maybe TRBD1 (5 bases). CDR1 and CDR2 (germline): GTSNPN, SVGIG (reference sequence). This CDR3 comprises 13 residues. Trimming removed 0 bases at V and 9 bases at J, with 12 bases between. This chain's CDR3 is CAWSVLRGGEQFF. Written as DNA, the CDR3 is TGTGCCTGGAGTGTACTAAGGGGCGGTGAGCAGTTCTTC.

On this clone: The same CDR3 arises from other DNA sequences in this sample as well. The chain recombines TRBV20-1 with TRBJ2-3; D unclear. The CDR3 loop spans 11 amino acids. Trimming pared 5 bases from V and 0 bases from J, leaving 3 bases between. Germline V CDR1 and CDR2: DFQATT, SNEGSKA (reference sequence). The CDR3 DNA reads as TGCAGTGCTCGAAGCACAGATACGCAGTATTTT. Amino acids: CSARSTDTQYF.

A single count supports this clone. The V and J genes are TRBV15 and TRBJ1-4; no reliable D call. The CDR3 loop spans 15 amino acids. CDR1 is LNHNV, CDR2 YYDKDF, per germline (reference sequence). Trimming took 3 bases from V and 0 from J, leaving 8 bases between them. CDR3 loop: CATSSRRATNEKLFF. The CDR3 DNA sequence: TGTGCCACCAGCAGTCGACGGGCAACTAATGAAAAACTGTTTTTT.

The chain recombines TRBV28 with TRBJ1-4, with 9 bases lining up with TRBD1. This CDR3 region has 14 residues. CDR1 and CDR2 from the germline V gene are MDHEN and SYDVKM. V lost 4 bases and J lost 7; bases outside the gene matches: 4. The CDR3 bases are TGTGCCAGCAGTTCCCCGACAGGGGGTGAAAAACTGTTTTTT. Its translation is CASSSPTGGEKLFF.

The gene calls are TRBV18 and TRBJ2-2, with 9 nucleotides matching TRBD1. With V trimmed by 3 bases and J by 6 bases, 14 bases remained unmatched. The length of the CDR3 is 18 residues. Per the germline V gene, CDR1 is KGHSH and CDR2 is LQKENI. Here the CDR3 reads CASSPRGQGETGAGELFF. The CDR3 DNA reads as TGTGCCAGCTCACCCCGGGGACAGGGAGAAACTGGTGCCGGGGAGCTGTTTTTT.

The V call is TRBV10-1, the J call TRBJ2-7, with 7 bases that match TRBD2. CDR1 WNHNN and CDR2 SYGVQD come from the germline V gene (reference sequence). CDR3 size: 15 residues. The ends lost 3 bases at V and 0 bases at J; junction bases unmatched: 5. CDR3 region: CASSDQREISYEQYF. In nucleotides, the CDR3 is TGCGCCAGCAGTGACCAGCGGGAAATCTCCTACGAGCAGTACTTC.

The chain joins TRBV19 to TRBJ2-6, with D perhaps matching TRBD2 (5 bases). Deletions cut 10 bases from V and 2 bases from J, with 12 bases between. Germline V CDR1 and CDR2: LNHDA, SQIVND (reference sequence). This CDR3 spans 14 amino acids. In DNA, the CDR3 is TGTGCCACCAGAGAGGGTGCTGGGGCCAACGTCCTGACTTTC. Its protein is CATREGAGANVLTF.

V and J are TRBV25-1 and TRBJ2-1, with 11 bases matching TRBD1. Losses at the gene ends were 3 bases for V and 8 bases for J; bases not matched to a gene: 3. Looked up from germline, CDR1 is MGHDK and CDR2 is SYGVNS. The CDR3 contains 14 residues. The CDR3 sequence: CASSEDRGLDEQFF. The CDR3 DNA sequence: TGTGCCAGCAGTGAGGACAGGGGGCTCGATGAGCAGTTCTTC. The complete variable domain, with remaining parts taken from reference TRBV25-1 and TRBJ2-1, reads EADIYQTPRYLVIGTGKKITLECSQTMGHDKMYWYQQDPGMELHLIHYSYGVNSTEKGDLSSESTVSRIRTEHFPLTLESARPSHTSQYLCASSEDRGLDEQFFGPGTRLTVL.

V and J are TRBV28 and TRBJ1-1; no reliable D call. Trimming cost V 5 bases and J 1 base, with 17 bases left between them. This CDR3 comprises 16 residues. CDR1 MDHEN and CDR2 SYDVKM come from the germline V gene. In DNA form, the CDR3 reads TGTGCCAGCAGTCCACCTACAGAGAATGCGAACACTGAAGCTTTCTTT. Translation gives CASSPPTENANTEAFF. Full variable domain (rest looked up from reference TRBV28 and TRBJ1-1): DVKVTQSSRYLVKRTGEKVFLECVQDMDHENMFWYRQDPGLGLRLIYFSYDVKMKEKGDIPEGYSVSREKKERFSLILESASTNQTSMYLCASSPPTENANTEAFFGQGTRLTVV.

The rearrangement uses TRBV6-1 and TRBJ1-1; 10 bases align to TRBD1. J was trimmed by 4 bases and V by 5 bases; bases with no gene match: 7. CDR3 size: 15 residues. Germline assignment: CDR1 MNHNS and CDR2 SASEGT. The DNA for the CDR3 is TGTGCCAGCAGTCATCGACAGGGGGCTTCCACTGAAGCTTTCTTT. Translation: CASSHRQGASTEAFF.

The chain recombines TRBV7-3 with TRBJ2-2; 7 bases align to TRBD2. Germline V gene sequence: CDR1 SGHTA, CDR2 FQGTGA. J lost 3 bases, V lost 5 bases, and 9 bases had no gene match. The CDR3 covers 16 residues. In nucleotides, the CDR3 is TGTGCCAGCAGCGAACAGAGCGGGGAATACACCGGGGAGCTGTTTTTT. It encodes CASSEQSGEYTGELFF.

The V and J genes are TRBV4-1 and TRBJ2-5; TRBD2 is a possible D gene (5 bases). V was clipped by 4 bases and J by 5 bases, with 14 bases between them. The CDR3 is made up of 14 amino acids. Germline-derived CDR1 and CDR2 are MGHRA and YSYEKL. CDR3 protein: CASSPAAYKETQYF. The CDR3 DNA reads as TGCGCCAGCAGCCCAGCGGCCTACAAGGAGACCCAGTACTTC.

The V call is TRBV18, the J call TRBJ2-5; D gene unclear. CDR3 length: 14 residues. Germline values: CDR1 KGHSH, CDR2 LQKENI. The V and J ends lost 3 bases and 2 bases respectively, with 10 bases between them. CDR3 bases: TGTGCCAGCTCACCCGTCCCAACACAAGAGACCCAGTACTTC. This sequence encodes CASSPVPTQETQYF.

This rearrangement joins TRBV4-2 to TRBJ2-7; TRBD1 aligns across 7 bases. Germline CDR1 and CDR2: LGHNA and YNFKEQ. The CDR3 length is 15 residues. The V gene end was trimmed by 1 base and the J gene end by 3 bases; junction bases not matched to a gene: 6. The CDR3 DNA follows: TGTGCCAGCAGCCAAGGCGGCTCAGGGGGCTACGAGCAGTACTTC. This translates into CASSQGGSGGYEQYF.

In its sample, this clone was seen once. The chain combines TRBV20-1 with TRBJ2-7, with D possibly being TRBD2 (5 bases). The ends were cut back, 4 bases at V and 7 bases at J, with 11 bases in the middle. The V gene's germline CDR1 is DFQATT and CDR2 SNEGSKA (reference sequence). This CDR3 region has 11 residues. The CDR3 DNA is TGCAGTGCTACGCGAGGGTCGGAGCAGTACTTC. Protein sequence: CSATRGSEQYF.

This clone was counted a single time. CDR3 coding DNA: TGCGCCAGCAGGCAAACAGGGTCCCCCGAAGCTTTCTTT. It encodes CASRQTGSPEAFF. The rearrangement links TRBV5-1 to TRBJ1-1; tentative D call: TRBD1 (6 bases). CDR3 size: 13 residues. Trimming removed 5 bases from V and 8 bases from J, with 16 bases in between. Germline V gene data show CDR1 as SGHRS and CDR2 as YFSETQ.

J is TRBJ2-7 and V is TRBV28; 8 bases map to TRBD1. Per the germline V gene, CDR1 is MDHEN and CDR2 is SYDVKM. This CDR3 spans 14 amino acids. Losses at the gene ends were 6 bases for V and 5 bases for J; bases not matched to a gene: 9. CDR3 bases: TGTGCCAGCAGGCTAGGACAGGGTGTTGACGAGCAGTACTTC. This codes for CASRLGQGVDEQYF.

This clone was seen only a few times. The rearrangement uses TRBV27 and TRBJ2-7; tentative D call: TRBD1 (6 bases). This CDR3 contains 18 residues. Germline CDR1 reads MNHEY; CDR2 reads SMNVEV (reference sequence). Trimming pared 3 bases from V and 0 bases from J, leaving 21 bases between. The CDR3 loop is CASSFTSRRTADSYEQYF. CDR3 DNA: TGTGCCAGCAGTTTTACGTCGCGCAGGACAGCCGACTCCTACGAGCAGTACTTC.

This chain joins TRBV11-2 and TRBJ2-1, with D possibly being TRBD1 (6 bases). The germline V and J ends were trimmed by 5 bases and 10 bases, with 18 bases remaining between them. The V gene's germline CDR1 is SGHAT and CDR2 FQNNGV. The length of the CDR3 is 14 residues. CDR3 amino acids: CASSLGLTRGEQFF. The CDR3 nucleotides are TGTGCCAGCAGCCTGGGGCTAACTAGGGGGGAGCAGTTCTTC.

CDR3 nucleotides: TGCAGCGTCGCCAGGTTAGCGGGTCCAGACAATGAGCAGTTCTTC. It yields the protein CSVARLAGPDNEQFF. The genes are TRBV29-1 and TRBJ2-1; TRBD2 aligns across 7 bases. Germline V gene sequence: CDR1 SQVTM, CDR2 ANQGSEA. The CDR3 is 15 amino acids. V shed 6 bases and J 5 bases; nucleotides not matched to a gene: 13.